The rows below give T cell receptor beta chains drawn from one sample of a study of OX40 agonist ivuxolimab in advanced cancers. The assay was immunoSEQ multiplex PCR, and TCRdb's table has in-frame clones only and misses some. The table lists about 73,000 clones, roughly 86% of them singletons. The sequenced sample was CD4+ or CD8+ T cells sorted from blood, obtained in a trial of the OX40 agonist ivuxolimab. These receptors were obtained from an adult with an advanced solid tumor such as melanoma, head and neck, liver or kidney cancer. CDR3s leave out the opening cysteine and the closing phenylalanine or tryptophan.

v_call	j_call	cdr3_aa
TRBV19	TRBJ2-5	ASSSLASQRETQY
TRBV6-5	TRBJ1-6	ASSYSKGVNSPLH
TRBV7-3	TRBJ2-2	ASSLTPGLAGGGELF
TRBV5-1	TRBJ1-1	ASSLGTTEAF
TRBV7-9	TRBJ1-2	ASSLQDLGSGGYT
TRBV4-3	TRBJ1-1	ASSLGSNTEAF
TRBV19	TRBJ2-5	ASSSGGRETQY
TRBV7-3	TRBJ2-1	ASSEGTSGKEQF
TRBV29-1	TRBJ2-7	SVRRSQGRQY
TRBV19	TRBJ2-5	ASSTLLGPETQY
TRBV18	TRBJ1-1	ASEPQGLNTEAF
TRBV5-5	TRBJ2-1	ASSLARDRGQGEQF
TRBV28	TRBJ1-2	ATREAANYGYT
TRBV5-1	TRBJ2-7	ASTLAGADEQY
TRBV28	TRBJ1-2	ASSVGVVNYGYT
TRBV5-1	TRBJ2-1	ASSLVRDEQF
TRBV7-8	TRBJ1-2	ASSIARTGEDYGYT
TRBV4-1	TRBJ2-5	ASSQGGPVGETQY
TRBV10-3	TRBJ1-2	AISESRGLGGIGYT